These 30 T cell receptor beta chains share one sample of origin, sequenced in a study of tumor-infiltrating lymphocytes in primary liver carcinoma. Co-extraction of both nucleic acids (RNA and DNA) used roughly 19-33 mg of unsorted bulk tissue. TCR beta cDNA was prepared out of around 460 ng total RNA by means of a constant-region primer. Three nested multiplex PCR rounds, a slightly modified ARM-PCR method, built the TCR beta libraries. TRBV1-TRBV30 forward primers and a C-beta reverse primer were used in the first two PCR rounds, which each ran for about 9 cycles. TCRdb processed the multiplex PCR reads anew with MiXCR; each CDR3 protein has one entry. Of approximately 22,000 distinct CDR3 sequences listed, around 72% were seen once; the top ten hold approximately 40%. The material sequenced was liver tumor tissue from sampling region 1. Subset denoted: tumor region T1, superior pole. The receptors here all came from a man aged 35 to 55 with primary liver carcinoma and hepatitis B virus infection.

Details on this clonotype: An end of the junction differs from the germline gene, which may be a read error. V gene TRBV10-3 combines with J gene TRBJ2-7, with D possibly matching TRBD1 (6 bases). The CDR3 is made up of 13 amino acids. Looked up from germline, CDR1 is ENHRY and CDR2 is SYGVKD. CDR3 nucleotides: TGTGCCATCAGGGACAGTGGTACGGACGAGCAGTGCTTC. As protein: CAIRDSGTDEQCF.

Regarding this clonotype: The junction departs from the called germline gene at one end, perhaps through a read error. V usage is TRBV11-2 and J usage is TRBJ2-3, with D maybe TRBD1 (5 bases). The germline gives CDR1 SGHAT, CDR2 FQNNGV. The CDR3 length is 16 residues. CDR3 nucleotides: TGTGCCAGTAGCTTAGGGGCGGCCACGGGCATAGATACGCAGTATTTT. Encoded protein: CASSLGAATGIDTQYF.

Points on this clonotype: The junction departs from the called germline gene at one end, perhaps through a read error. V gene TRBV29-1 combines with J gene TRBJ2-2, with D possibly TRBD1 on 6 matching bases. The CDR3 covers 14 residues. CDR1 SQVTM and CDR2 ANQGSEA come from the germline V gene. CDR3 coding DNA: TGCAGCGTTACCCGGACAGCGAACACCTGGGAGCTGTCTTTT. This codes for CSVTRTANTWELSF.

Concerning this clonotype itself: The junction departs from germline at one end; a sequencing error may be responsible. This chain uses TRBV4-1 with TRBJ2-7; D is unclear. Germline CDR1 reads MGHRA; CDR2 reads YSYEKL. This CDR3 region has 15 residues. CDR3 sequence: CASSRDLGSGYGQYF. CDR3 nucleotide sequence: TGCGCCAGCAGCCGAGATTTGGGAAGTGGCTACGGGCAGTACTTC.

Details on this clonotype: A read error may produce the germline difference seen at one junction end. The CDR3 region has the DNA TGCGCCAGCTGCTTGGACAGCTCCGGAAACACCATATATTTT. Its protein product is CASCLDSSGNTIYF. The chain recombines TRBV5-1 with TRBJ1-3, with TRBD1 as a possible D gene (6 bases). The length of the CDR3 is 14 residues. The germline gives CDR1 SGHRS, CDR2 YFSETQ.

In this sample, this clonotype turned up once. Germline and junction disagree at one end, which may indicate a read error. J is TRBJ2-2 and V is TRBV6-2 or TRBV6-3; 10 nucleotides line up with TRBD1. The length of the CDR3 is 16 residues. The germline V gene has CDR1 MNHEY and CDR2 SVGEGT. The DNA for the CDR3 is TGTGCCAGCTGCTCTCCGGGACAGGGGCTCACCGGAGAGCTGTTTTTT. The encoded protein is CASCSPGQGLTGELFF.

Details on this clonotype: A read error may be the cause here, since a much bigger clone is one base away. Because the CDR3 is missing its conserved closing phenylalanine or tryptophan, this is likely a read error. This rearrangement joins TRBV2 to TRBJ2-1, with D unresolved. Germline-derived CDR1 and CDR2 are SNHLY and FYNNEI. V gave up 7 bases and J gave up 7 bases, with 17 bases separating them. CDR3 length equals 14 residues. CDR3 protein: CASNGRVNLNEQFI. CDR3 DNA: TGTGCCAGCAATGGTAGAGTAAATTTGAATGAGCAGTTCATC.

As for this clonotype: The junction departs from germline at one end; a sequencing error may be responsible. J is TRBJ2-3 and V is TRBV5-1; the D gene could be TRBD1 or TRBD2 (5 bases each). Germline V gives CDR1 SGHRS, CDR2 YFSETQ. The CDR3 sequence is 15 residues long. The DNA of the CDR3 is TGTGCCAGCGAACCGGTCGGGGCTGTCACAGATACGCAGTATTTT. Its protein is CASEPVGAVTDTQYF.

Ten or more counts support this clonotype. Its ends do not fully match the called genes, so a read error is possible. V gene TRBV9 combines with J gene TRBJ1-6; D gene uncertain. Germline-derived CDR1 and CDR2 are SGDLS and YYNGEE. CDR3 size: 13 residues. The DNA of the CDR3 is TGTGCCAGCAGCGTAACGGAAAATTCACTCCTCCACTTT. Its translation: CASSVTENSLLHF.

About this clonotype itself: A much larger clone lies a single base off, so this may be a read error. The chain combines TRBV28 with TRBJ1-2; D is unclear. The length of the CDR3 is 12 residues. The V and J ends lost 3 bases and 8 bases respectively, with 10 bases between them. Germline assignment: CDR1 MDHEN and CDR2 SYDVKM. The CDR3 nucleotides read TGTGCCAGCAGTTTGGAGCGGTCAGGCTACACCTTC. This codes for CASSLERSGYTF.

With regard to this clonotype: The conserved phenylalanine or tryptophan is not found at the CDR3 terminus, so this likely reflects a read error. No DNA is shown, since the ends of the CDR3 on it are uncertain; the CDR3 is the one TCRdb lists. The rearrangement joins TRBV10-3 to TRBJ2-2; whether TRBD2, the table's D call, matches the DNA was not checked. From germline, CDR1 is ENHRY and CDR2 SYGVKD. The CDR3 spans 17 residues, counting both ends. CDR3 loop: CVISEFEAGLDTGELLL.

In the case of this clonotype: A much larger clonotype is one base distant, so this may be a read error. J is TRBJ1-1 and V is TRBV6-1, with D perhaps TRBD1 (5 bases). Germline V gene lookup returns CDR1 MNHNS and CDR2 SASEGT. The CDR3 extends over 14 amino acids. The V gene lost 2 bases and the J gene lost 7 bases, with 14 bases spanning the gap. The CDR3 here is CASSEWGRPFEAFF. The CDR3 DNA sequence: TGTGCCAGCAGTGAATGGGGGAGACCCTTTGAAGCTTTCTTT.

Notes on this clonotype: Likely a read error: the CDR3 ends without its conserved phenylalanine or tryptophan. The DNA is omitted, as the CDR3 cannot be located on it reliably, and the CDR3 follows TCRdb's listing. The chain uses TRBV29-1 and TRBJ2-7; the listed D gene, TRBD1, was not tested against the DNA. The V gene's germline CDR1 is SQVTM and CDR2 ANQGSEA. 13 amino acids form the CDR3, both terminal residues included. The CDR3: CSVGLARGYEEYL.

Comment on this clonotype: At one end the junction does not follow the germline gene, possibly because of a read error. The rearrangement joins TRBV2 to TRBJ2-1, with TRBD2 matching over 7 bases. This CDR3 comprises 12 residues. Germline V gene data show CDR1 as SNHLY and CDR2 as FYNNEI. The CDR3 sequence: CASSTREDERFF. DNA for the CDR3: TGTGCCAGTTCGACACGGGAGGATGAGCGGTTCTTC.

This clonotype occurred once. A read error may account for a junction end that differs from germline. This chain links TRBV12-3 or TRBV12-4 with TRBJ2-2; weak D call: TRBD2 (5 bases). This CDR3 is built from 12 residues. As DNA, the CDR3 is TGTGCCTGCAGCCTCCGTCCCGGGGAACTGCTTTTT. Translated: CACSLRPGELLF.

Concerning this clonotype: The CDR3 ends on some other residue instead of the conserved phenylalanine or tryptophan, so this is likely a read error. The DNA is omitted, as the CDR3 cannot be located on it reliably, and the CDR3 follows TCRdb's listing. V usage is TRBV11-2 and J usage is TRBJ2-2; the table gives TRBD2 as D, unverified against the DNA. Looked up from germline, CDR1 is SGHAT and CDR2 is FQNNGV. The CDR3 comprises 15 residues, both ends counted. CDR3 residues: CASSFAGSNTGEPFL.

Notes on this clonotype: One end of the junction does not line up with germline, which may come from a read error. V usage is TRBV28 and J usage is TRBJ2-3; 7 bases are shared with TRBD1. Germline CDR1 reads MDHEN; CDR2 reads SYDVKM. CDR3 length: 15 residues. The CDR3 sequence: CTSSFSTGSTDTQYF. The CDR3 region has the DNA TGTACCAGCAGTTTTTCGACAGGGAGCACAGATACGCAGTATTTT. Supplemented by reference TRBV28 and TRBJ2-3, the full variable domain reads DVKVTQSSRYLVKRTGEKVFLECVQDMDHENMFWYRQDPGLGLRLIYFSYDVKMKEKGDIPEGYSVSREKKERFSLILESASTNQTSMYLCTSSFSTGSTDTQYFGPGTRLTVL.

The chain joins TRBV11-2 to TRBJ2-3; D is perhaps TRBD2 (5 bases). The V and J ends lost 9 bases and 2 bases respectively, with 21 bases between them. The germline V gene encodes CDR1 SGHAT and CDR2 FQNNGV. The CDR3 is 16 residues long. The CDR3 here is CASGRLPINPTDTQYF. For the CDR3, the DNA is TGTGCCAGTGGCCGACTACCCATCAACCCCACAGATACGCAGTATTTT.

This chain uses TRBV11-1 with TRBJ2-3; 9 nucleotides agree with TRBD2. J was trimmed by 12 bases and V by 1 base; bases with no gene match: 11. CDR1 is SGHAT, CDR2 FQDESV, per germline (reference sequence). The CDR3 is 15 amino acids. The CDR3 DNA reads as TGTGCCAGCAGCTTAGTAGCGGGGGCTTCAGATATACAGTATTTT. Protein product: CASSLVAGASDIQYF.

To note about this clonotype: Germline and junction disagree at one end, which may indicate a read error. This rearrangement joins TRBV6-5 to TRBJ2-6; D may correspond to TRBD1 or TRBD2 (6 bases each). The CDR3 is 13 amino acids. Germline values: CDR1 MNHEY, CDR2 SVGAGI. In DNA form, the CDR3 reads TGTGCCAGCACCTACTGGGGGGCCAACGTCCAGACTTTC. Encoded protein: CASTYWGANVQTF.

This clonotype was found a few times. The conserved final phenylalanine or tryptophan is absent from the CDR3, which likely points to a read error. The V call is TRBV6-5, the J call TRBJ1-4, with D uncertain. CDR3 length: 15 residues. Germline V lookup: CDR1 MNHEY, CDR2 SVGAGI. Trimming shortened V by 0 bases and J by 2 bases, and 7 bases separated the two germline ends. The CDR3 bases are TGTGCCAGCAGTTACTCCCGGGTGACTAATGAAAAACTGTTTTCT. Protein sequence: CASSYSRVTNEKLFS.

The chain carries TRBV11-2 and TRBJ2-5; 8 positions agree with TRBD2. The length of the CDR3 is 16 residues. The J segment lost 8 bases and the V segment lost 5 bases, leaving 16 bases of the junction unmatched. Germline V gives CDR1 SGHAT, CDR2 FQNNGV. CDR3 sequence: CASSQSPGGGRDTQYF. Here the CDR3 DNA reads TGTGCCAGCAGCCAAAGTCCTGGCGGGGGGAGGGATACCCAGTACTTC.

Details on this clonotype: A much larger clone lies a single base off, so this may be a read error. DNA for the CDR3: TGTGCCAGCCGGGAGTCCTACAATGAGCAGTTCTTC. This gives the protein CASRESYNEQFF. The chain recombines TRBV6-5 with TRBJ2-1; maybe TRBD2 (6 bases). Germline CDR1 and CDR2: MNHEY and SVGAGI. Trimming shortened V by 8 bases and J by 1 base, and 6 bases separated the two germline ends. This CDR3 contains 12 residues.

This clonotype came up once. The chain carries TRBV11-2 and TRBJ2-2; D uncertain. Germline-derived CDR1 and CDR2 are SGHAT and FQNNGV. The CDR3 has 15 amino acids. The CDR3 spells CTNSIRQSNTGELFF. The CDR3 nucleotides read TGTACCAACAGCATTAGGCAATCGAACACCGGGGAGCTGTTTTTT.

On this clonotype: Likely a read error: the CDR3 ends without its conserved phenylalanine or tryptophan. The CDR3 region has the DNA TGCGCCAGCAGCTTAACGCCCAGCGGCGAGCAGTACTAC. The encoded protein is CASSLTPSGEQYY. The V gene is TRBV11-3, the J gene TRBJ2-7, with a weak D call TRBD2 (5 bases). The CDR3 totals 13 residues. Germline V CDR1 and CDR2: SGHNT, YENEEA.

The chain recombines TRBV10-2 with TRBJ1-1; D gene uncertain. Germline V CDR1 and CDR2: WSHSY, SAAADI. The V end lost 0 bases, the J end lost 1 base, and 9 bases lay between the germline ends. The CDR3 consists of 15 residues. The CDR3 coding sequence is TGCGCCAGCAGTGAGTCCTCTGCGGCGAACACTGAAGCTTTCTTT. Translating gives CASSESSAANTEAFF.

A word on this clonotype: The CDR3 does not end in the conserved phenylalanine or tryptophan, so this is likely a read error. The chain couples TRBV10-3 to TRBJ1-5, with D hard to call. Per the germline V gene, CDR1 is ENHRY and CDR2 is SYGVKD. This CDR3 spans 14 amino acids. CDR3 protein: CAISECEGDQPQHL. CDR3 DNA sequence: TGCGCCATCAGTGAGTGTGAGGGCGATCAGCCCCAGCATCTT.

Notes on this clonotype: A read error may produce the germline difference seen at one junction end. CDR3: CASILTPSGEQYF. The CDR3, as DNA: TGTGCGAGCATTTTAACACCCAGCGGCGAGCAGTACTTC. The V call is TRBV11-3, the J call TRBJ2-7; TRBD2 is a possible D gene (5 bases). The CDR3 spans 13 residues. Germline V lookup: CDR1 SGHNT, CDR2 YENEEA.

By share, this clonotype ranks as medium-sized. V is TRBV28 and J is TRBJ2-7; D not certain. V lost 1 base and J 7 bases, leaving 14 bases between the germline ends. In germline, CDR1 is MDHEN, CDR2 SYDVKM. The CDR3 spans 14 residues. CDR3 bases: TGTGCCAGCAGTTTATTCGCTTGGGATGGAGAGCAGTACTTC. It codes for CASSLFAWDGEQYF.

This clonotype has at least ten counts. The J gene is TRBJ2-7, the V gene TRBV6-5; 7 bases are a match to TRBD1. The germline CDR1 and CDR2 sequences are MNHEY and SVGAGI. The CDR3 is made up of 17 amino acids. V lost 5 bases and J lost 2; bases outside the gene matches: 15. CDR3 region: CASSQGVAEYFTYEQYF. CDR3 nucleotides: TGTGCCAGCAGTCAGGGGGTTGCGGAATACTTTACCTACGAGCAGTACTTC.